The T cell receptor (beta chain) under discussion was sequenced for a study of monozygotic twins with inflammatory bowel disease. Study-wide points: Among the T cells, different subtypes could not be distinguished. Using the inverse Simpson index, IBD patients had lower TCRbeta diversity than healthy co-twins.

The CDR3 runs 15 residues. The germline gives CDR1 MDHEN, CDR2 SYDVKM. A word on this clonotype: The antigen is not known.

Total RNA amounting to about 3,700 ng went into each TCR library. TCRdb re-called the 5' RACE reads and shows each CDR3 protein once, DNA omitted. There are about 300,000 distinct CDR3 sequences in the sample, with roughly 5.2% held by the top ten. Material for sequencing was blood. This TCR derives from a human donor with ulcerative colitis or Crohn's disease, or a healthy co-twin of an affected twin (not recorded which). The chain has TRBV28 and TRBJ2-1; the TCRdb D gene call, TRBD2, has no DNA to confirm it. This CDR3 is CAIRGSGTLYNEQFF.